This T cell receptor (beta chain) was obtained from a study of T-cell memory formation after mild COVID-19. On the study more broadly: TCR clusters were mostly donor specific.

CDR1 and CDR2 (germline): KGHSH, LQKENI. The CDR3 sequence is 15 residues long. One entry per CDR3 protein, called by TCRdb with MiXCR from the 5' RACE reads. Here the sample spans 450,000 to 650,000 distinct CDR3 sequences, less than 25% being singletons. Study-level results: CD4+ contracting clones were found mainly in CM and EM, and CD8+ ones in EMRA.

About this clonotype: Its antigen is not identified. The junction differs from germline at one of its ends, possibly a read error.

Sample: PBMCs or a T cell subset sorted from them (not recorded which). This clonotype was obtained from an adult woman who had mild COVID-19 (a few samples of this study predate the infection). Cell type and time point are not known. The chain is built from TRBV18 and TRBJ1-1; 12 nucleotides line up with TRBD1. CDR3 nucleotides: TGTGCCAGCTCACCGACGGGACAGGGGGCCGCTGAAGTTTTCTTT. Residues: CASSPTGQGAAEVFF.